The source of this T cell receptor beta chain is a study of OX40 agonist ivuxolimab in advanced cancers. About the study: Ivuxolimab doses were 0.01, 0.1, 0.3, 1.5, 3 or 10 mg/kg every 2 weeks. Patients assigned to dose escalation were diagnosed with hepatocellular carcinoma, melanoma, renal cell or head and neck cancer.

This table comes from immunoSEQ multiplex PCR, and its TCRdb copy is limited to in-frame clones, with some not included. The sample carries about 38,000 clones, 70% to 90% recorded once. Germline CDR1 and CDR2: MNHEY and SVGAGI. The CDR3 has 13 residues. Trimming took 6 bases from V and 2 from J, leaving 10 bases between them. This clone appeared once. This sequence originates from an adult with an advanced solid tumor such as melanoma, head and neck, liver or kidney cancer. The chain has TRBV6-5 and TRBJ2-5; D might be TRBD1 or TRBD2, each matching 5 bases. The sample was CD4+ or CD8+ T cells sorted from blood, taken in a trial of the OX40 agonist ivuxolimab. The chain's CDR3 is CASRGRPQETQYF. Written as DNA, the CDR3 is TGTGCCAGCAGGGGACGGCCGCAAGAGACCCAGTACTTC.